What follows is one TCR beta chain and its context. The CDR3 is made up of 14 amino acids. The germline V gene has CDR1 SEHNR and CDR2 FQNEAQ (reference sequence). V lost 5 bases and J lost 4; bases outside the gene matches: 5. These data belong to a study of blood T cell repertoires in COVID-19. On the study more broadly: Some COVID-19 samples were acute and others convalescent; all came from the United States, Italy and Spain. PBMCs, B-cell-depleted T cells, or T cells were the source of the cDNA or gDNA that made up the material.

In the authors' workflow: How many nucleated cells were present was estimated from reference gene primer amplification. Profiling relied on immunoSEQ multiplex PCR, and the TCRdb table lists in-frame clones only, not all of them. V and J calls and clone size are as listed in that table; D and trimming were resolved from the DNA. The sample holds around 58,000 clones, approximately 87% seen once. The chain combines TRBV7-9 with TRBJ1-5; 7 nucleotides match TRBD1. The TCR comes from a human donor in a cohort sampled during active COVID-19. The sequenced material came from peripheral blood. The CDR3 spells CASSPSGGNQPQHF. As DNA, the CDR3 is TGTGCCAGCAGCCCCTCAGGGGGAAATCAGCCCCAGCATTTT.